Below are 21 T cell receptor beta chains sequenced from a single sample in a study of shared clonotypes between healthy human individuals. Sequencing used immunoSEQ multiplex PCR; TCRdb keeps in-frame clones, though not all of them. The sample holds about 2.3 million clones, 90% to 95% seen once. Sequencing was done on a sample of naive CD4+ T cells from PBMCs. The subset was: CD45RA+ positively selected. The receptors were gathered from a young man in good health. Some clones in this sample may be carry-over from other donors' samples.

This clone was detected once. The rearrangement links TRBV6-1 to TRBJ2-3, with D tentatively TRBD1 (5 bases). The CDR3 is 15 residues long. Germline CDR1 and CDR2: MNHNS and SASEGT. The germline V and J ends were trimmed by 6 bases and 0 bases, with 13 bases remaining between them. The CDR3 is CASRVKGISTDTQYF. CDR3 DNA sequence: TGTGCCAGCAGGGTAAAGGGGATTAGCACAGATACGCAGTATTTT.

As concerns this clone: Other DNA sequences in this specimen translate into the identical CDR3. The V gene is TRBV9, the J gene TRBJ2-5; 8 bases agree with TRBD2. The CDR3 is 14 residues long. CDR1 and CDR2 (germline): SGDLS, YYNGEE. V gave up 2 bases and J gave up 5 bases; unmatched junction bases: 5. CDR3 bases: TGTGCCAGCAGCGTGGCGGGGGGCGAGGAGACCCAGTACTTC. It specifies CASSVAGGEETQYF. The whole variable domain, remainder taken from reference TRBV9 and TRBJ2-5, is DSGVTQTPKHLITATGQRVTLRCSPRSGDLSVYWYQQSLDQGLQFLIQYYNGEERAKGNILERFSAQQFPDLHSELNLSSLELGDSALYFCASSVAGGEETQYFGPGTRLLVL.

This clone was observed once. The J gene is TRBJ1-1, the V gene TRBV5-4; tentatively, D is TRBD1 (6 bases). V gave up 0 bases and J gave up 3 bases, with 12 bases separating them. The CDR3 runs 15 residues. Germline CDR1 and CDR2: SGHNT and YYREEE (reference sequence). CDR3 sequence: CASSLGRKGDTEAFF. The CDR3 DNA reads as TGTGCCAGCAGCTTGGGCCGCAAGGGGGACACTGAAGCTTTCTTT.

The CDR3 region is CAISPSGGVNEQYF. The CDR3 nucleotides read TGTGCCATCAGTCCATCGGGTGGCGTGAACGAGCAGTACTTC. The V gene is TRBV10-3, the J gene TRBJ2-7; D is unclear. The CDR3 has 14 amino acids. Trimming removed 5 bases at V and 5 bases at J, with 16 bases between. The germline CDR1 and CDR2 sequences are ENHRY and SYGVKD.

The chain recombines TRBV7-3 with TRBJ2-1, with 11 bases that match TRBD2. Germline loops: CDR1 SGHTA, CDR2 FQGTGA. V dropped 5 bases and J dropped 6; count of bases not matched to a gene: 9. The CDR3 is made up of 16 amino acids. CDR3 residues: CASSSQGLAETNEQFF. In DNA form, the CDR3 reads TGTGCCAGCAGCAGCCAGGGACTAGCGGAGACCAATGAGCAGTTCTTC.

The CDR3 sequence is CASSSSGAGANVLTF. The CDR3 DNA reads as TGTGCCAGCAGTAGTTCTGGAGCCGGGGCCAACGTCCTGACTTTC. The chain couples TRBV6-1 to TRBJ2-6; no clear D. The CDR3 totals 15 residues. The ends were cut back, 5 bases at V and 4 bases at J, with 12 bases in the middle. Germline CDR1 is MNHNS and CDR2 is SASEGT.

The CDR3 DNA is TGTGCCAGCAGCTTAAGGCGGGGGGAGAGAAGGGAGTTGGTCGGGGAGCTGTTTTTT. Its translation: CASSLRRGERRELVGELFF. The chain combines TRBV7-2 with TRBJ2-2; 8 bases match TRBD2. The CDR3 is 19 residues long. V lost 2 bases to trimming and J lost 7 bases; unmatched junction nucleotides: 18. Germline V gene lookup returns CDR1 SGHTA and CDR2 FQGNSA.

This chain links TRBV6-5 with TRBJ2-4; 7 bases map to TRBD1. This CDR3 contains 13 residues. J was trimmed by 6 bases and V by 6 bases; bases with no gene match: 5. CDR1 is MNHEY and CDR2 is SVGAGI in the germline V gene. The CDR3 nucleotides are TGTGCCAGCAGCCCGACAGGGATAAACATTCAGTACTTC. Translated: CASSPTGINIQYF.

The CDR3, as DNA: TGTGCCAGCAGCACCCCACGGGGAGGACGGGGACCGACGGGTGAGCAGTTCTTC. Translated, it gives CASSTPRGGRGPTGEQFF. The chain joins TRBV7-2 to TRBJ2-1; TRBD2 is a possible D gene (6 bases). Germline V CDR1 and CDR2: SGHTA, FQGNSA. V lost 5 bases to trimming and J lost 9 bases, with 29 bases between them. The CDR3 spans 18 residues. Full variable domain (remainder filled in from reference TRBV7-2 and TRBJ2-1): GAGVSQSPSNKVTEKGKDVELRCDPISGHTALYWYRQSLGQGLEFLIYFQGNSAPDKSGLPSDRFSAERTGGSVSTLTIQRTQQEDSAVYLCASSTPRGGRGPTGEQFFGPGTRLTVL.

V gene TRBV6-1 combines with J gene TRBJ1-2; a possible D gene is TRBD1 (5 bases). Trimming pared 7 bases from V and 0 bases from J, leaving 15 bases between. Germline assignment: CDR1 MNHNS and CDR2 SASEGT. The CDR3 extends over 15 amino acids. This CDR3 is CASNIGHFSNYGYTF. The CDR3 DNA follows: TGTGCCAGCAATATAGGACACTTTTCTAACTATGGCTACACCTTC.

The chain couples TRBV19 to TRBJ1-5; D gene uncertain. In germline, CDR1 is LNHDA, CDR2 SQIVND (reference sequence). The CDR3 sequence is 14 residues long. The ends were cut back, 8 bases at V and 3 bases at J, with 14 bases in the middle. The CDR3, as DNA: TGTGCCAGTGCTCAGAGAGAACTCAATCAGCCCCAGCATTTT. Amino acid sequence: CASAQRELNQPQHF.

This clone was detected only a few times. The V call is TRBV29-1, the J call TRBJ1-5; no reliable D call. V was pared by 4 bases and J by 0 bases, with 7 bases between. Germline V gene lookup returns CDR1 SQVTM and CDR2 ANQGSEA. This CDR3 is built from 13 residues. The CDR3 DNA reads as TGCAGCGTTGCAGGTTCTAGCAATCAGCCCCAGCATTTT. Encoded protein: CSVAGSSNQPQHF.

V is TRBV9 and J is TRBJ2-1; no clear D. Trimming removed 0 bases from V and 3 bases from J, with 10 bases in between. The CDR3 has 15 amino acids. Germline CDR1 is SGDLS and CDR2 is YYNGEE. Here the CDR3 reads CASSVGSVFYNEQFF. The CDR3 DNA reads as TGTGCCAGCAGCGTAGGGTCGGTCTTCTACAATGAGCAGTTCTTC.

To note about this clone: Different DNA sequences within this sample yield the same CDR3. V and J are TRBV11-2 and TRBJ1-2, with no clear D. CDR1 is SGHAT, CDR2 FQNNGV, per germline. The length of the CDR3 is 13 residues. Between the trimmed V and J ends, which lost 5 bases and 6 bases, there was a span of 13 bases. CDR3 amino acids: CASSPGRGDGYTF. The CDR3 nucleotides read TGTGCCAGCAGCCCAGGCCGGGGTGATGGCTACACCTTC. The variable domain in full, completed from reference TRBV11-2 and TRBJ1-2, reads EAGVAQSPRYKIIEKRQSVAFWCNPISGHATLYWYQQILGQGPKLLIQFQNNGVVDDSQLPKDRFSAERLKGVDSTLKIQPAKLEDSAVYLCASSPGRGDGYTFGSGTRLTVV.

The rearrangement links TRBV6-6 to TRBJ1-2, with 7 bases that match TRBD1. The CDR3 spans 11 residues. V dropped 6 bases and J dropped 7; count of bases not matched to a gene: 2. The germline CDR1 and CDR2 sequences are MNHNY and SVGAGI (reference sequence). This chain's CDR3 is CASRRGLGYTF. The CDR3 DNA is TGTGCCAGCAGAAGGGGGCTTGGCTACACCTTC.

This clone has a single count. The chain uses TRBV7-8 and TRBJ1-2, with 8 bases fitting TRBD1. V shed 5 bases, J shed 4 bases, and the junction held 9 bases outside the gene matches. The CDR3 is 15 residues long. The V gene's germline CDR1 is SGHVS and CDR2 FQNEAQ. The CDR3 DNA reads as TGTGCCAGCAGCCCCCAGGGACAGGTCTTCTATGGCTACACCTTC. It encodes CASSPQGQVFYGYTF.

In its sample, this clone was seen a few times. The junction and the germline gene differ at one end; a read error may be behind it. The rearrangement joins TRBV7-9 to TRBJ1-1; 8 bases agree with TRBD1. CDR1 SEHNR and CDR2 FQNEAQ come from the germline V gene (reference sequence). CDR3 length: 14 amino acids. The CDR3 nucleotides are TGTGCCAGCAACTTAGACAGGGGTGGAACTGAAGCTTTCTTT. Translating it yields CASNLDRGGTEAFF.

This chain connects TRBV5-1 to TRBJ2-3; no clear D. Trimming removed 1 base at V and 5 bases at J, with 5 bases between. Germline V gives CDR1 SGHRS, CDR2 YFSETQ. This CDR3 has 12 residues. The CDR3 nucleotides are TGCGCCAGCAGCTTGATCGGAGATACGCAGTATTTT. This translates into CASSLIGDTQYF.

The CDR3: CASTRAPGTGELFF. CDR3 bases: TGTGCCAGCACCCGGGCCCCGGGTACCGGGGAGCTGTTTTTT. V usage is TRBV27 and J usage is TRBJ2-2; no firm D call. V was pared by 7 bases and J by 5 bases, with 14 bases between. Germline loops: CDR1 MNHEY, CDR2 SMNVEV (reference sequence). The CDR3 has 14 residues.

This chain joins TRBV20-1 and TRBJ1-4; no clear D gene. The CDR3 has 11 residues. CDR1 and CDR2 from the germline V gene are DFQATT and SNEGSKA (reference sequence). The V gene lost 6 bases and the J gene lost 7 bases, with 9 bases spanning the gap. This CDR3 reads CSAQLGEKLFF. CDR3 in DNA: TGCAGTGCCCAACTGGGTGAAAAACTGTTTTTT.

This chain uses TRBV28 with TRBJ1-4; the D gene is possibly TRBD1 (5 bases). The CDR3 is made up of 14 amino acids. CDR1 and CDR2 (germline): MDHEN, SYDVKM. V was shortened by 5 bases and J by 8 bases, with 15 bases between the two germline ends. The CDR3 region has the DNA TGTGCCAGCAGTCTGACAGCCTTTAGCGAAAAACTGTTTTTT. The encoded protein is CASSLTAFSEKLFF.